This T cell receptor beta chain was observed in a study of T cells in Graves' hyperthyroidism and ophthalmopathy. Study overall: Any treatment followed the collection of peripheral blood at initial diagnosis.

Diagnoses were made from clinical symptoms, serum measures (thyroxine and TRAb), thyroid ultrasound and orbital computed tomography. Amplified TCR beta CDR3 regions derived from RNA transcripts. RT-PCR in the first round (using the HTBI primer set) targeted the TCR CDR3. TCRdb reprocessed the multiplex PCR reads via MiXCR and lists one record per CDR3 protein. The data hold around 560,000 distinct CDR3 sequences, with 16% observed a single time. CDR3 size: 16 residues. The ends lost 5 bases at V and 0 bases at J; junction bases unmatched: 3. Germline V gene sequence: CDR1 SEHNR, CDR2 FQNEAQ (reference sequence).

Sequencing was done on a sample of blood. The clonotype comes from a woman between 18 and 29 years old with Graves' hyperthyroidism. This chain uses TRBV7-9 with TRBJ1-4; 10 bases agree with TRBD1. CDR3 in amino acids: CASSTGQGATNEKLFF. CDR3 nucleotide sequence: TGTGCCAGCAGCACCGGACAGGGGGCAACTAATGAAAAACTGTTTTTT.